This T cell receptor beta chain stems from a study of T cell responses to AZD1222 COVID-19 vaccine. Across the whole study: Second-dose intervals of approximately 4 or approximately 12 weeks were pooled. Study-level findings and limits: Vaccine-related CD4 TCRs covered spike, predominating at 160-218 and 743-854. Of the AZD1222 recipients, only five to seven were seropositive at baseline.

This CDR3 region has 13 residues. Germline values: CDR1 LGHDT, CDR2 YNNKEL (reference sequence). V lost 4 bases and J 4 bases, leaving 8 bases between the germline ends. Regarding this clone: Its antigen is unidentified.

This table comes from immunoSEQ multiplex PCR, and its TCRdb copy is limited to in-frame clones, with some not included. In the table there are around 94,000 clones, roughly 80% of which are singletons. The TCR sequence derives from an adult in good health. Here the sequenced sample was peripheral blood, taken on day 0 of AZD1222 vaccination. The J gene is TRBJ1-3, the V gene TRBV3-1 (or the pseudogene TRBV3-2); D call uncertain. The CDR3 region is CASSRVEGNTIYF. CDR3 DNA: TGTGCCAGCAGCCGCGTTGAAGGAAACACCATATATTTT.